This is a list of T cell receptor beta chains from one sample in a study of tumor-infiltrating lymphocytes in primary liver carcinoma. TCRdb redid the calling of the multiplex PCR reads with MiXCR, one entry per CDR3 protein. This table holds about 60,000 distinct CDR3 sequences, about two thirds found once. Sequencing used liver tumor tissue from sampling region 4. These receptor sequences come from a man in his forties with primary liver carcinoma and hepatitis B virus infection. Each CDR3 is given with its conserved first and last residue. A D gene is named only where the DNA matches it firmly. Clone size is given for some rows only: seen once, a few or many times, or a class if the clone is expanded.

CDR3nt,CDR3aa,v_gene,d_gene,j_gene,abundance
TGTGCCAGCAGCCCCCGGGGGACAGGGAGAATCACTGAAGCTTTCTTT,CASSPRGTGRITEAFF,TRBV7-9,TRBD1,TRBJ1-1,.
TGTGTCAGCAGTTCCCTACTCATGGTTTCTGGGGGTGGTGGCTACACCTTC,CVSSSLLMVSGGGGYTF,TRBV6-5,.,TRBJ1-2,.
TGTGCCATCAGCGCGGGAGGGCCGAATGAGCAGTTCTTC,CAISAGGPNEQFF,TRBV11-1,TRBD2,TRBJ2-1,many
TGTGGCAGCAGCCCCGATACTAGCAGGAACATTCAGAACTTC,CGSSPDTSRNIQNF,TRBV6-6,.,TRBJ2-4,once
TGTGCCAGCATCCCTTGGGGGACCAGCAGAAACAATGAGCAGGTCTTC,CASIPWGTSRNNEQVF,TRBV6-1,.,TRBJ2-1,.
TGCGCCAGCAGTTCCTTGACAGACCTGGGGGGCAATCAGCCCCAGCGTTTT,CASSSLTDLGGNQPQRF,TRBV6-5,.,TRBJ1-5,.
TGTGCCAGCAGCCAAGGAGGTGTGGGGGACATTCAGTACTTC,CASSQGGVGDIQYF,TRBV11-2,.,TRBJ2-4,medium-sized
TGTGCCAGCAGTTACTCACAAGCGACCCAGCACTTC,CASSYSQATQHF,TRBV6-5,.,TRBJ2-5,once
TGCAGCGTTTCGACCGGACAAGGGGCGCTTAGCATTGAAGCTTTCTTT,CSVSTGQGALSIEAFF,TRBV29-1,.,TRBJ1-1,.
TGTGCCAGCGCCGTGATGGACTATGGCTACACCTTC,CASAVMDYGYTF,TRBV7-9,.,TRBJ1-2,many
TGTGTCAGCAGTTTGGGAGTACCAGAGACCCAGTACTTC,CVSSLGVPETQYF,TRBV28,.,TRBJ2-5,.
TGTGCCAGCAGCTTAGGCTCGGCGGGCAATGAGCAGTTCTTC,CASSLGSAGNEQFF,TRBV11-1,.,TRBJ2-1,.
TGTGCCAGCAGCACATCTCGGGACTCCTCCTATGAGCAGTACTTC,CASSTSRDSSYEQYF,TRBV11-1,.,TRBJ2-7,.
TGCAGCGTTGAAGTCGACGGACCCGGTATTGGCTACACCTTC,CSVEVDGPGIGYTF,TRBV29-1,.,TRBJ1-2,few
TGTGCCAGCAGTGAAGTTAGGGAGACAGGCAACGAGCAGTACTTC,CASSEVRETGNEQYF,TRBV6-1,.,TRBJ2-7,few
TGTGCCAGCAGCCAAGAGTTTCGGGGAAAGAGGTCTGCAACTAATGAAAAACCGTTTTTT,CASSQEFRGKRSATNEKPFF,TRBV4-2,.,TRBJ1-4,.
TGTGCCATCAGCACAAGTGCCACCAATGAGCAGTTCTTC,CAISTSATNEQFF,TRBV10-3,.,TRBJ2-1,.
TGTGCCAGCAGCTGGGGAGCACAAGAGACCCAGTACTTC,CASSWGAQETQYF,TRBV7-9,.,TRBJ2-5,many
TGTGCCATCAGTGAGTCTAATAAGGGAGGGACAGATGCGCGGTATTTT,CAISESNKGGTDARYF,TRBV10-3,.,TRBJ2-3,.
TGTTCCAGCAGTTTATTCGGACTAGCAGGAGGGCGAATCTCCTACGAGCAGTACTTC,CSSSLFGLAGGRISYEQYF,TRBV28,TRBD2,TRBJ2-7,.
TGTGCCAGCAGTTTTGCGAGATCTAACACCGGGGGGCTGTTTTTT,CASSFARSNTGGLFF,TRBV11-2,.,TRBJ2-2,.
TGCGCCAGCAGCCAGGGGGGAGGGTACAATGAGCAGTTCTTC,CASSQGGGYNEQFF,TRBV4-1,TRBD2,TRBJ2-1,many
TGTGCCAGCAGTTTAGAGCGACATGGCGGGGAGCTGTTTTTT,CASSLERHGGELFF,TRBV28,.,TRBJ2-2,.
TGTGCCATCAGAGACCTGCCGGCTGTCTCCTACAATGAGCAGTTCTTC,CAIRDLPAVSYNEQFF,TRBV10-3,.,TRBJ2-1,many
TGTGCCAGCGGTCCTGCCGCAGGGGCCATCTATGGCCACACCTTC,CASGPAAGAIYGHTF,TRBV6-5,.,TRBJ1-2,.
TGTACCAGCAGTGTTTGGACGGTGGGCCCCTACGAGCAGTACTTC,CTSSVWTVGPYEQYF,TRBV6-1,.,TRBJ2-7,.
TGTGCCAGCAGCTTAGTACGGCGGACTAGCGGACACTTTACCTACGAGCGGTACTTC,CASSLVRRTSGHFTYERYF,TRBV11-2,TRBD2,TRBJ2-7,.
TGCGCCAGCAACTTGGAGGCTGGCCAAGAGGCCCAGTACTTC,CASNLEAGQEAQYF,TRBV5-6,.,TRBJ2-5,.
TGTGCCAGCCCTTCCGGGACAGGGTGTAACGAGCAGTACTTC,CASPSGTGCNEQYF,TRBV6-5,TRBD1,TRBJ2-7,.
TGTGCCAGCAACCAAGGACAGGGTGGCTACGAGCAGTACTTC,CASNQGQGGYEQYF,TRBV4-2,TRBD1,TRBJ2-7,once
TGTGCCAGCAGCCCATCCAGAGGGTTGGTAAACATTGAAGCTTTCTTT,CASSPSRGLVNIEAFF,TRBV11-2,.,TRBJ1-1,.
TGTGCCAGCAACTCACGGAGTGCCTACGAGCGGTACTTC,CASNSRSAYERYF,TRBV11-2,.,TRBJ2-7,.
TGTGTCAGTAGTTTAAGTGGGGTACAGCCCCAGCATTTT,CVSSLSGVQPQHF,TRBV12-3/TRBV12-4,.,TRBJ1-5,.
TGTGCCAGCAGTCCGGTGACAGGGGCCCCGACCAGGCAGTACTTC,CASSPVTGAPTRQYF,TRBV6-1,TRBD1,TRBJ2-7,.
TGTGCCAGTAGCTCTAACAGGAACTTCTACGAGCAGTACTTC,CASSSNRNFYEQYF,TRBV11-2,.,TRBJ2-7,many
TGTGCCAGCTTAGCTCGGGTGAACACTGAAGCTTTCTTT,CASLARVNTEAFF,TRBV11-2,.,TRBJ1-1,.
TGTGCCAGCAGCCCCGTCGGATACAATGAGCAGTCCTTC,CASSPVGYNEQSF,TRBV5-4,.,TRBJ2-1,.
TGTGCCAGCAGTTTAGGGGGGGGGAGAGAGACCCAGTACTTC,CASSLGGGRETQYF,TRBV12-3/TRBV12-4,TRBD2,TRBJ2-5,many
TGTGCCAGTAGTATAGGGGGTGATAGCAATCAGCCCCAGCATTTT,CASSIGGDSNQPQHF,TRBV19,.,TRBJ1-5,many